Reported below is one T cell receptor (beta chain). Its antigen is not identified. This entry comes from a study of T cell responses to AZD1222 COVID-19 vaccine. Generated by immunoSEQ multiplex PCR, the TCRdb table keeps only in-frame clones and is missing some. The sample records about 81,000 clones, approximately 85% being singletons. V lost 2 bases and J 1 base, leaving 6 bases between the germline ends. This CDR3 has 13 amino acids. Whole-study findings and limits: Spike-specific TCR breadth and depth both grew after two AZD1222 doses. Baseline seropositivity occurred in only a handful of AZD1222 recipients. CD4 TCRs associated with vaccination spanned spike, dominating at 160-218 and 743-854. Donors, mostly white British, included more females; clonal diversity was possibly underestimated.

The receptor's source is an adult who received the AZD1222 COVID-19 vaccine. The chain employs TRBV12-3 or TRBV12-4 and TRBJ2-7; D gene unclear. The material was peripheral blood, obtained 28 days after the second AZD1222 dose. This chain's CDR3 is CASSLLGSYEQYF. The CDR3 nucleotides are TGTGCCAGCAGTTTATTGGGATCCTACGAGCAGTACTTC.